Below are 8 T cell receptor beta chains sequenced from a single sample in a study of vaccination and CD4 T cells after COVID-19. Cultured CD4+ T cell DNA was sequenced using the Oncomine TCR Beta short-read assay. From the PCR reads, TCRdb called clonotypes with MiXCR, one entry per CDR3 protein. The sample holds about 13,000 distinct CDR3 sequences, around 41% seen once. Their cognate antigens are unknown. The treatment: approximately nine-day PBMC culture with coronavirus spike peptide pools or control peptides (ViraFEST assay). The sequenced material came from CD4+ T cells from blood, cultured in vitro. The receptors originated from a human donor who had recovered from COVID-19.

V gene TRBV24-1 combines with J gene TRBJ2-2, with D unclear. The CDR3 totals 17 residues. Trimming shortened V by 5 bases and J by 3 bases, and 18 bases separated the two germline ends. The germline gives CDR1 KGHDR, CDR2 SFDVKD. The CDR3 sequence is CATSGSSEARDTGELFF. CDR3 in DNA: TGTGCCACCAGTGGATCTTCAGAGGCCCGGGACACCGGGGAGCTGTTTTTT.

V is TRBV20-1 and J is TRBJ2-5; 11 bases match TRBD2. Trimming took 0 bases from V and 5 from J; bases not matched to a gene: 5. CDR1 DFQATT and CDR2 SNEGSKA come from the germline V gene (reference sequence). CDR3 length: 15 residues. Here the CDR3 DNA reads TGCAGTGCTAGAGAAGCTAGCGGGAGGTGGGAGACCCAGTACTTC. Translating it yields CSAREASGRWETQYF.

The V gene is TRBV2, the J gene TRBJ1-1; D might be TRBD1 (5 bases). Trimming removed 1 base at V and 6 bases at J, with 6 bases between. The CDR3 sequence is 12 residues long. The germline CDR1 and CDR2 sequences are SNHLY and FYNNEI. The CDR3 loop reads CASSEVGPEAFF. Here the CDR3 DNA reads TGTGCCAGCAGTGAAGTGGGACCTGAAGCTTTCTTT.

The table lists this clonotype with a few counts. The rearrangement links TRBV15 to TRBJ1-2; TRBD1 might be the D (5 bases). The V end was cut by 0 bases, the J end by 2 bases, with 10 bases between. The CDR3 consists of 15 residues. Germline V CDR1 and CDR2: LNHNV, YYDKDF (reference sequence). In nucleotides, the CDR3 is TGTGCCACCAGCAGAGAGAGGGGAGTAAACTATGGCTACACCTTC. Translation: CATSRERGVNYGYTF.

This rearrangement joins TRBV5-4 to TRBJ2-3; 10 bases map to TRBD2. Germline assignment: CDR1 SGHNT and CDR2 YYREEE (reference sequence). The CDR3 length is 16 residues. Germline trimming cut 0 bases from V and 4 bases from J; bases unmatched to any gene: 5. CDR3 sequence (DNA): TGTGCCAGCAGCTTGGCTGCTAGCGGGAGAGCAGATACGCAGTATTTT. Protein: CASSLAASGRADTQYF.

About this clonotype itself: An end of the junction does not agree with germline; a read error may underlie this. This chain uses TRBV12-3 or TRBV12-4 with TRBJ2-1, with 16 nucleotides matching TRBD2. The CDR3 has 17 amino acids. The CDR3 protein is CTSNPGTSGGVYNEQFF. DNA for the CDR3: TGTACCAGCAATCCAGGGACTAGCGGGGGGGTATACAATGAGCAGTTCTTC.

V and J are TRBV19 and TRBJ2-6; tentative D call: TRBD2 (6 bases). Per the germline V gene, CDR1 is LNHDA and CDR2 is SQIVND (reference sequence). V was shortened by 4 bases and J by 2 bases, with 9 bases between the two germline ends. The CDR3 contains 15 residues. CDR3 residues: CASSTGGTGANVLTF. DNA for the CDR3: TGTGCCAGTAGTACTGGAGGGACTGGGGCCAACGTCCTGACTTTC. Combining the CDR3 with reference TRBV19 and TRBJ2-6 gives the whole variable domain DGGITQSPKYLFRKEGQNVTLSCEQNLNHDAMYWYRQDPGQGLRLIYYSQIVNDFQKGDIAEGYSVSREKKESFPLTVTSAQKNPTAFYLCASSTGGTGANVLTFGAGSRLTVL.

This clonotype was found once. This sequence joins TRBV9 and TRBJ2-2, with 14 bases identical to TRBD2. Unmatched junction bases numbered 2, after V lost 6 bases and J lost 4 bases. CDR1 is SGDLS, CDR2 YYNGEE, per germline. The CDR3 covers 15 residues. CDR3 protein: CASTGLAGGTGELFF. The CDR3 bases are TGTGCCAGCACCGGACTAGCGGGAGGCACCGGGGAGCTGTTTTTT.